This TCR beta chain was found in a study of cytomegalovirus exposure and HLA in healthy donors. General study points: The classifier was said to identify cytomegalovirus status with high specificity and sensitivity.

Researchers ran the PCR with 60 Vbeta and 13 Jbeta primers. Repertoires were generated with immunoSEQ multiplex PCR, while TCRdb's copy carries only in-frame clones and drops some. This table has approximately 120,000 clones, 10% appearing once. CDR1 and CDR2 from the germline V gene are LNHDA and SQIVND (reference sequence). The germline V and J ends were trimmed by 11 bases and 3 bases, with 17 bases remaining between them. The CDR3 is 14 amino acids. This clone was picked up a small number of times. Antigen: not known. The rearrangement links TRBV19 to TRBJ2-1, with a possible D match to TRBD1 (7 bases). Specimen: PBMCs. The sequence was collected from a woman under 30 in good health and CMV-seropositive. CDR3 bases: TGTGCCTCCTCAGGGGGGCCAGACTACAATGAGCAGTTCTTC. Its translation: CASSGGPDYNEQFF.